The 2 T cell receptor beta chains below all came from one sample that was sequenced in a study of cytomegalovirus exposure and HLA in healthy donors. Amplification used 60 Vbeta primers and 13 Jbeta primers. Assay: immunoSEQ multiplex PCR; the TCRdb copy retains only in-frame clones and omits some. The table includes 120,000 to 150,000 clones, approximately 73% detected once. The sequenced sample was PBMCs. These receptors came from a woman between 40 and 55 years old in good health and CMV-seronegative.

Only one count was recorded for this clone. The chain uses TRBV2 and TRBJ2-1, with 13 bases matching TRBD2. V shed 2 bases, J shed 4 bases, and the junction held 8 bases outside the gene matches. This CDR3 comprises 18 residues. Germline loops: CDR1 SNHLY, CDR2 FYNNEI. The DNA for the CDR3 is TGTGCCAGCAGTGAACAGGGAGAACTAGCGGGGGGGTACAATGAGCAGTTCTTC. Protein: CASSEQGELAGGYNEQFF.

The rearrangement links TRBV19 to TRBJ1-6, with 12 bases fitting TRBD1. Trimming at V came to 4 bases and at J to 8 bases, leaving 3 bases not matched to a gene. Germline V lookup: CDR1 LNHDA, CDR2 SQIVND (reference sequence). The length of the CDR3 is 15 residues. In DNA form, the CDR3 reads TGTGCCAGTAGTACCGGGACAGGGGGCGATTCACCCCTCCACTTT. It codes for CASSTGTGGDSPLHF.